This T cell receptor beta chain appears in the sequencing data of a study of blood T cell repertoires in COVID-19. Trimming removed 3 bases at V and 5 bases at J, with 16 bases between. This CDR3 spans 15 amino acids. The germline gives CDR1 LNHDA, CDR2 SQIVND (reference sequence). The table came from immunoSEQ multiplex PCR; TCRdb's copy has only in-frame clones and leaves some out. Among about 150,000 clones listed, 80% were seen once. The sample was peripheral blood. The receptor was isolated from a man in his 60s with active or convalescent COVID-19. The chain joins TRBV19 to TRBJ1-1; tentative D call: TRBD1 (5 bases). The CDR3 nucleotides read TGTGCCAGTAGTATTCGGAGGGGCCGGAAAACTGAAGCTTTCTTT. Encoded protein: CASSIRRGRKTEAFF. The full variable domain, completed using reference TRBV19 and TRBJ1-1, is DGGITQSPKYLFRKEGQNVTLSCEQNLNHDAMYWYRQDPGQGLRLIYYSQIVNDFQKGDIAEGYSVSREKKESFPLTVTSAQKNPTAFYLCASSIRRGRKTEAFFGQGTRLTVV.